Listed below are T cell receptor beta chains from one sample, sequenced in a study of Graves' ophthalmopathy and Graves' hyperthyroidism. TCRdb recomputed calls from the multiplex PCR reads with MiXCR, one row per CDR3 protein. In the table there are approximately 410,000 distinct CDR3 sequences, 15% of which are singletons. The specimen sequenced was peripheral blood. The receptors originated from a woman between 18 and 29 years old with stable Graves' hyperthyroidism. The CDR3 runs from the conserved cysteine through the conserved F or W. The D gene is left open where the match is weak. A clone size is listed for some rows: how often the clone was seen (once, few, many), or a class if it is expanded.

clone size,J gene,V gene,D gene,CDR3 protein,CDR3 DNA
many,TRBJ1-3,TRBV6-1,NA,CASSRREIGNTIYF,TGTGCCAGCAGTCGCAGGGAAATTGGAAACACCATATATTTT
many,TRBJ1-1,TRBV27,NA,CASSRNVNTEAFF,TGTGCCAGCAGTAGAAACGTTAACACTGAAGCTTTCTTT
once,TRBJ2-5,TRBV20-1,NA,CSARELGEETQYF,TGCAGTGCTAGAGAACTAGGCGAAGAGACCCAGTACTTC
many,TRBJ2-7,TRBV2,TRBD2,CASSEVEVAGGYEQYF,TGTGCCAGCAGCGAAGTCGAAGTGGCGGGGGGCTACGAGCAGTACTTC
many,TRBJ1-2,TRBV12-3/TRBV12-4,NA,CASSLKLENYGYTF,TGTGCCAGCAGTTTAAAGCTGGAAAACTATGGCTACACCTTC
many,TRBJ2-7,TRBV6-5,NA,CASSYSDGAYEQYF,TGTGCCAGCAGTTACTCGGACGGCGCCTACGAGCAGTACTTC
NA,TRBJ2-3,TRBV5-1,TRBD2,CASSLVPGTSGGAKDTQYF,TGCGCCAGCAGCTTGGTCCCCGGGACTAGCGGGGGGGCCAAAGATACGCAGTATTTT
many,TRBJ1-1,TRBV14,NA,CASSYGTGNEAFF,TGTGCCAGCAGCTACGGGACGGGCAATGAAGCTTTCTTT
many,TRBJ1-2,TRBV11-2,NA,CASSLRRTVYGGYGYTF,TGTGCCAGCAGCTTACGTCGGACTGTCTACGGCGGCTATGGCTACACCTTC
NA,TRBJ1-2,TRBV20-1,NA,CSAWQGTGGYTF,TGCAGTGCCTGGCAGGGAACGGGGGGCTACACCTTC
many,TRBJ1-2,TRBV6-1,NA,CASSPGFSGRGGYTF,TGTGCCAGCAGTCCCGGCTTCTCAGGGAGAGGAGGCTACACCTTC
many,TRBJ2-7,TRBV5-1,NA,CASSPSGVPPYEQYF,TGCGCCAGCAGCCCTTCAGGGGTCCCTCCCTACGAGCAGTACTTC
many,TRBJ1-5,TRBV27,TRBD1,CASSSYRGLGNQPQHF,TGTGCCAGCAGTTCTTACAGGGGGCTGGGCAATCAGCCCCAGCATTTT
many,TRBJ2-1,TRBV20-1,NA,CSARVREYEQFF,TGCAGTGCTAGAGTCCGGGAATATGAGCAGTTCTTC
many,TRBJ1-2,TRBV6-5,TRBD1,CASSYGTDSRANYGYTF,TGTGCCAGCAGTTACGGGACAGACTCACGAGCTAACTATGGCTACACCTTC
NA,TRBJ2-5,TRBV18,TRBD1,CASRRAQGETQYF,TGTGCCAGCCGCAGGGCACAGGGGGAGACCCAGTACTTC
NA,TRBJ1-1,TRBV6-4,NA,CASSYGPSNTEAFF,TGTGCCAGCAGTTACGGACCGTCGAACACTGAAGCTTTCTTT
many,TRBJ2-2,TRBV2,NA,CASQSGGVDTGELFF,TGTGCCAGCCAGAGTGGCGGGGTGGACACCGGGGAGCTGTTTTTT